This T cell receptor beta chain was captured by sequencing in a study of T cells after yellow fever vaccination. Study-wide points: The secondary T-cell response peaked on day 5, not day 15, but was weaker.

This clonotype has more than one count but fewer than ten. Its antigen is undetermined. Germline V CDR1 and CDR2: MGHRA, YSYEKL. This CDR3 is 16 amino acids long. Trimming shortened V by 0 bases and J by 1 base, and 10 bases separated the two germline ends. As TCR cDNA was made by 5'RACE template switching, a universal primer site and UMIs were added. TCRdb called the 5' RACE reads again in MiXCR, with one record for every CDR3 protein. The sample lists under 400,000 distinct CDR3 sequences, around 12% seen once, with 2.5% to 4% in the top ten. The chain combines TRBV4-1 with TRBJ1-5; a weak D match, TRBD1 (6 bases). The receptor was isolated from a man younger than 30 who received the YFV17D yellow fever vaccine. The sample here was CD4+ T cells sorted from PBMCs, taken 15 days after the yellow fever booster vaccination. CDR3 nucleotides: TGCGCCAGCAGCCAAGATCCAGGGGTGAGCAATCAGCCCCAGCATTTT. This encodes CASSQDPGVSNQPQHF.